Listed below are T cell receptor beta chains from one sample, sequenced in a study of CD8 T cells in Susac syndrome. TCRdb used MiXCR to reprocess the immunoSEQ multiplex PCR reads, holding one entry per CDR3 protein. The sample has some 200,000 distinct CDR3 sequences, about 95% seen once. The material sequenced was CD4+ T cells from PBMCs. All receptors derive from a human donor in good health. Both conserved end residues are part of each CDR3. The D gene is left open where the match is weak. Only part of the rows carry a size: once, few, many, or a class if the clone is expanded.

v_gene,abundance,j_gene,d_gene,CDR3nt,CDR3aa
TRBV6-5,.,TRBJ1-2,TRBD1,TGTGCCAGCAGCTCCGGGACAGGGTCCGGCTACACCTTC,CASSSGTGSGYTF
TRBV20-1,.,TRBJ2-7,.,TGCAGTGCCAAGGGTTCGGGTGAGCAGTACTTC,CSAKGSGEQYF
TRBV29-1,.,TRBJ1-1,.,TGCAGCGTTGCGGGGGGCAGCACTGAAGCTTTCTTT,CSVAGGSTEAFF
TRBV19,.,TRBJ2-4,TRBD2,TGTGCCAGTGAGGGACTAGCGGGAGAAGGCATTCAGTACTTC,CASEGLAGEGIQYF
TRBV28,.,TRBJ2-7,TRBD2,TGTGCCAGCAGTCAATCGGGACTAGCGGTCTACGAGCAGTACTTC,CASSQSGLAVYEQYF
TRBV7-9,few,TRBJ2-7,TRBD1,TGTGCCAGCAGCTTGGGGACAGGCGCGGGCGAGCAGTACTTC,CASSLGTGAGEQYF
TRBV29-1,.,TRBJ2-2,TRBD2,TGCAGCGTTGCGGGAGGGGGCACCGGGGAGCTGTTTTTT,CSVAGGGTGELFF
TRBV5-1,once,TRBJ2-3,TRBD1,TGCGCCAGCAGCGGACAGGGGGAGGCAGATACGCAGTATTTT,CASSGQGEADTQYF
TRBV13,.,TRBJ2-4,.,TGTGCCAGCAGCCCAGCCAAAAACATTCAGTACTTC,CASSPAKNIQYF
TRBV12-3/TRBV12-4,.,TRBJ1-1,.,TGTGCCAGCAGTTACTCCCACAGGGATACTGAAGCTTTCTTT,CASSYSHRDTEAFF
TRBV6-2/TRBV6-3,.,TRBJ2-7,TRBD2,TGTGCCAGCAGTTACCTTGGCGCGGGGGTAGGCGAGCAGTACTTC,CASSYLGAGVGEQYF
TRBV3-1,.,TRBJ1-2,TRBD1,TGTGCCAGCAGCACGCGGGACAGGGTTAACTATGGCTACACCTTC,CASSTRDRVNYGYTF